This T cell receptor (beta chain) was sequenced in a study of blood T cell repertoires in COVID-19. Study-wide context: Researchers got acute and convalescent COVID-19 samples from the United States, Italy and Spain. Sources were T cells, B-cell-depleted T cells, or PBMCs; the material itself was cDNA or gDNA.

Original handling: Nucleated cell counts were estimated from reference gene primer amplification. Libraries were prepared by immunoSEQ multiplex PCR; TCRdb keeps only in-frame clonotypes and omits some of them. V, J and clone size reflect that table, while D and trimming were determined from the DNA. Of approximately 210,000 clones in the sample, 84% were seen once. The germline CDR1 and CDR2 sequences are LGHNA and YNFKEQ. With 0 bases clipped from V and 5 bases from J, the junction kept 6 bases outside the gene matches. The CDR3 contains 16 residues. What was sequenced was peripheral blood. The rearrangement uses TRBV4-2 and TRBJ1-5, with 8 bases identical to TRBD1. The TCR originated in a man aged 25-45 years with active or convalescent COVID-19. The CDR3 nucleotides are TGTGCCAGCAGCCAAGAAGGTGACAGGGGTGATCAGCCCCAGCATTTT. Its translation is CASSQEGDRGDQPQHF.